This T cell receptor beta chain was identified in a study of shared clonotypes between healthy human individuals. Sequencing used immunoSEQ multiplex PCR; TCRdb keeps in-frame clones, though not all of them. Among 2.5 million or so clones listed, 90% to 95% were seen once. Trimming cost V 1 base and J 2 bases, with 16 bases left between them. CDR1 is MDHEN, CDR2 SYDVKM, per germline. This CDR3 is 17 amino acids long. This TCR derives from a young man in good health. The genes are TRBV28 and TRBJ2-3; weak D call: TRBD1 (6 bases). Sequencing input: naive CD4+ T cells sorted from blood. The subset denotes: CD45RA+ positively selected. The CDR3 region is CASSLSRTVLNTDTQYF. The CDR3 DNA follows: TGTGCCAGCAGTTTATCCCGGACAGTCCTTAACACAGATACGCAGTATTTT.